This T cell receptor (beta chain) derives from a study of cytomegalovirus exposure and HLA in healthy donors. With 3 bases removed from V and 2 bases from J, the gap between germline ends came to 7 bases. Per germline, CDR1 SNHLY and CDR2 FYNNEI. CDR3 size: 13 residues. Amplification used 60 Vbeta primers and 13 Jbeta primers. Repertoires were generated with immunoSEQ multiplex PCR, while TCRdb's copy carries only in-frame clones and drops some. This table holds 150,000 to 200,000 clones, roughly 76% found once. Concerning this clone: Its target is not known.

The study's findings and limits: Most TCR sequences proved rare, with some public TCRs found in many donors.

The chain carries TRBV2 and TRBJ1-2; D ambiguous. This receptor was taken from a woman aged 18-29 years in good health and CMV-seropositive. Sequenced input: PBMCs. CDR3 region: CASSERENYGYTF. The CDR3 DNA reads as TGTGCCAGCAGTGAGAGGGAGAACTATGGCTACACCTTC.